This entry lists 9 T cell receptor beta chains sequenced from one sample in a study of blood T cell repertoires in COVID-19. The method was immunoSEQ multiplex PCR; TCRdb's version includes in-frame clones alone and lacks a portion of them. The sample includes fewer than 250,000 clones, around 87% of them seen just once. The sample was PBMCs or T cells enriched from blood (not recorded which). These receptors were obtained from a young man in a cohort exposed to, infected with or recovered from COVID-19 (not recorded which).

The J gene is TRBJ2-1, the V gene TRBV27; 11 bases line up with TRBD2. The germline CDR1 and CDR2 sequences are MNHEY and SMNVEV (reference sequence). V was clipped by 5 bases and J by 3 bases; unmatched bases: 3. The CDR3 consists of 15 residues. DNA of the CDR3: TGTGCCAGCAGTGCAGGGACTAGCGGCTACAATGAGCAGTTCTTC. This translates into CASSAGTSGYNEQFF.

This rearrangement joins TRBV19 to TRBJ2-1, with D perhaps TRBD2 (5 bases). Per germline, CDR1 LNHDA and CDR2 SQIVND (reference sequence). With 4 bases removed from V and 6 bases from J, the gap between germline ends came to 10 bases. The CDR3 runs to 13 residues. The CDR3 spells CASSKAEFNEQFF. CDR3 sequence (DNA): TGTGCCAGTAGTAAAGCGGAATTCAATGAGCAGTTCTTC.

V and J are TRBV2 and TRBJ1-5; 9 positions agree with TRBD1. V trimming: 6 bases; J trimming: 7 bases; junction bases outside the gene matches: 7. The germline V gene encodes CDR1 SNHLY and CDR2 FYNNEI. The CDR3 consists of 14 residues. CDR3 DNA sequence: TGTGCCAGCAGCGATACAGGGGGCGGGCAGCCCCAGCATTTT. Its protein is CASSDTGGGQPQHF.

The chain has TRBV29-1 and TRBJ1-1, with D possibly matching TRBD1 (6 bases). The germline gives CDR1 SQVTM, CDR2 ANQGSEA. The CDR3 loop spans 15 amino acids. Between the trimmed V and J ends, which lost 2 bases and 4 bases, there was a span of 17 bases. Here the CDR3 reads CSVESLQGSGTEAFF. The CDR3 DNA sequence: TGCAGCGTTGAAAGCCTGCAGGGGTCAGGCACTGAAGCTTTCTTT.

The chain joins TRBV5-6 to TRBJ2-1; 11 nucleotides match TRBD2. Germline V gene sequence: CDR1 SGHDT, CDR2 YYEEEE. Germline trimming cut 3 bases from V and 6 bases from J; bases unmatched to any gene: 14. CDR3 length: 18 residues. CDR3 sequence: CASSWGESTSGSPNEQFF. The DNA of the CDR3 is TGTGCCAGCAGCTGGGGGGAATCAACTAGCGGGAGTCCCAATGAGCAGTTCTTC.

For this clone: Other nucleotide sequences from this sample produce the same CDR3. The genes are TRBV7-9 and TRBJ2-4, with TRBD1 as a possible D gene (6 bases). Germline loops: CDR1 SEHNR, CDR2 FQNEAQ (reference sequence). The CDR3 is 14 amino acids. The germline V and J ends were trimmed by 3 bases and 2 bases, with 8 bases remaining between them. CDR3 nucleotide sequence: TGTGCCAGCAGCTTCGGACAGTCCAAAAACATTCAGTACTTC. It encodes CASSFGQSKNIQYF.

The chain employs TRBV28 and TRBJ2-2; no definite D call. V lost 5 bases to trimming and J lost 0 bases, with 13 bases between them. Per germline, CDR1 MDHEN and CDR2 SYDVKM. The CDR3 spans 16 residues. CDR3: CASSRVRAPNTGELFF. The DNA of the CDR3 is TGTGCCAGCAGTCGGGTGAGAGCCCCGAACACCGGGGAGCTGTTTTTT.

The chain combines TRBV4-1 with TRBJ2-7; D is uncertain. Trimming left V 4 bases short and J 2 bases short, with 18 bases between. This CDR3 has 16 amino acids. Germline lookup yields CDR1 MGHRA and CDR2 YSYEKL. CDR3 nucleotide sequence: TGCGCCAGCAGCCTCTCCTTTGGCGGTTCCCCCTACGAGCAGTACTTC. It encodes CASSLSFGGSPYEQYF.

The CDR3 loop is CASGQGTLNYGYTF. The CDR3 region has the DNA TGTGCCAGTGGACAGGGTACCCTTAACTATGGCTACACCTTC. V gene TRBV19 combines with J gene TRBJ1-2; 8 bases agree with TRBD1. The CDR3 consists of 14 residues. The germline V gene has CDR1 LNHDA and CDR2 SQIVND (reference sequence). V gave up 8 bases and J gave up 1 base; unmatched junction bases: 6.